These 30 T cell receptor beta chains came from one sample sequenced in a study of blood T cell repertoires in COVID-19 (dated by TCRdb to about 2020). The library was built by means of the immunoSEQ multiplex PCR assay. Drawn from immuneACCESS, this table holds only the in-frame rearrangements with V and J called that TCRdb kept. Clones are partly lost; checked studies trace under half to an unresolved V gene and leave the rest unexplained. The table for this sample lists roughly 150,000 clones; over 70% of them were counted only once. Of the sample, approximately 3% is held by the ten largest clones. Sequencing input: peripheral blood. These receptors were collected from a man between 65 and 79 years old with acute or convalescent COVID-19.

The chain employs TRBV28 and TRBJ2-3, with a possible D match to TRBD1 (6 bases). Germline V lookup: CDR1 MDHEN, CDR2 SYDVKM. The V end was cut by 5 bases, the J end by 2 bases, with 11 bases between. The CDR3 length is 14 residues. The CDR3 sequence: CASSLDSLTDTQYF. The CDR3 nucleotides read TGTGCCAGCAGTCTGGACAGCCTCACAGATACGCAGTATTTT.

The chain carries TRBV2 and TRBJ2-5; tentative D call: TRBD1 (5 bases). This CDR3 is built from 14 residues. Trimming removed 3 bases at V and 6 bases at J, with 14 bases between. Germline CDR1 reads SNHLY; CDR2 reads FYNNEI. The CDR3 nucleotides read TGTGCCAGCAGTGACCAGGGTCCAAGTAAGACCCAGTACTTC. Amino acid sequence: CASSDQGPSKTQYF.

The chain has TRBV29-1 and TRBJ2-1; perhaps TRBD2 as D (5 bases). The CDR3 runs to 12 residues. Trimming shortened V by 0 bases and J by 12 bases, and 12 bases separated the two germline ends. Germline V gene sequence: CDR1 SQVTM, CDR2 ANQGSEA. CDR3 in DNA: TGCAGCGTTGAAGAGGCTAGTCGGGGGCAGTTCTTC. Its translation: CSVEEASRGQFF.

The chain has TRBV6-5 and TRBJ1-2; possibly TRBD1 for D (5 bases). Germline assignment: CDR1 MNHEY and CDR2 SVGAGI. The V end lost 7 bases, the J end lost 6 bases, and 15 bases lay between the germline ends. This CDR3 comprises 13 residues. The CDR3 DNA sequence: TGTGCCAGCACCCGGGGGGTCCCGGATGGCTACACCTTC. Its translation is CASTRGVPDGYTF.

The CDR3 nucleotides read TGTGCCAGCAGCGTATCTCGGTTTCGGACAGGGCCTGGGGCCAACGTCCTGACTTTC. Translated: CASSVSRFRTGPGANVLTF. This sequence joins TRBV9 and TRBJ2-6, with 8 bases aligning to TRBD1. The CDR3 runs to 19 residues. The J segment lost 2 bases and the V segment lost 1 base, leaving 11 bases of the junction unmatched. CDR1 SGDLS and CDR2 YYNGEE come from the germline V gene.

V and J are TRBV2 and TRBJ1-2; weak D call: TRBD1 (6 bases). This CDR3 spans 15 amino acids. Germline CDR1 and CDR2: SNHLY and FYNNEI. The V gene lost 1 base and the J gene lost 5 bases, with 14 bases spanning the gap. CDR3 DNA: TGTGCCAGCAGTGAAGGTGGCAGGGGCGAATATGGCTACACCTTC. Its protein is CASSEGGRGEYGYTF.

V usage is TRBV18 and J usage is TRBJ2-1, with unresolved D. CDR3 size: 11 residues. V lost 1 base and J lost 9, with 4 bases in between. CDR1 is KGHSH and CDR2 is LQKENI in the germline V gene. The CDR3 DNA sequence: TGTGCCAGCTCACCACAGCTTGAGCAGTTCTTC. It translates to CASSPQLEQFF.

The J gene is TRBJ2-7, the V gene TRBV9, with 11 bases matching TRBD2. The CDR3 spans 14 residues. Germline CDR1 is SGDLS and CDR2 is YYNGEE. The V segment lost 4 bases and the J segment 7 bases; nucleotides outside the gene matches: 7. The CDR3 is CASSPASGRPEQYF. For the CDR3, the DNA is TGTGCCAGCAGCCCAGCTAGCGGGAGGCCGGAGCAGTACTTC. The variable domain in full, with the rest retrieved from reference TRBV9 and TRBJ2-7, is DSGVTQTPKHLITATGQRVTLRCSPRSGDLSVYWYQQSLDQGLQFLIQYYNGEERAKGNILERFSAQQFPDLHSELNLSSLELGDSALYFCASSPASGRPEQYFGPGTRLTVT.

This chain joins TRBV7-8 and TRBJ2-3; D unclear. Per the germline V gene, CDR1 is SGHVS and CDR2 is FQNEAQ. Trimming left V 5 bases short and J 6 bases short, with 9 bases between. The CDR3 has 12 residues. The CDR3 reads CASSLLRDTQYF. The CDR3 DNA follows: TGTGCCAGCAGCCTGCTCCGGGATACGCAGTATTTT.

The CDR3 protein is CASSPRTRNTEAFF. The DNA for the CDR3 is TGTGCCAGCAGTCCTCGGACAAGAAACACTGAAGCTTTCTTT. The chain uses TRBV6-5 and TRBJ1-1; perhaps TRBD1 as D (5 bases). From germline, CDR1 is MNHEY and CDR2 SVGAGI. The V end was cut by 5 bases, the J end by 2 bases, with 12 bases between. The CDR3 loop spans 14 amino acids.

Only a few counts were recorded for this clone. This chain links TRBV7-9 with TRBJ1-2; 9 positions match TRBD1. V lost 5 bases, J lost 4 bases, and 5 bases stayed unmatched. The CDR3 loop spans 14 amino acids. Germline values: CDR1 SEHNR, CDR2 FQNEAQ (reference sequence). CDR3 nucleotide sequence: TGTGCCAGCAGCCCGGGACAGGGATTCTATGGCTACACCTTC. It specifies CASSPGQGFYGYTF.

The CDR3 DNA reads as TGTGCCAGCAGTTACGAACAGGGCTACGAGCAGTACTTC. Protein: CASSYEQGYEQYF. The chain links TRBV6-5 to TRBJ2-7, with D perhaps matching TRBD1 (6 bases). Germline-derived CDR1 and CDR2 are MNHEY and SVGAGI. This CDR3 contains 13 residues. V was clipped by 2 bases and J by 3 bases, with 8 bases between them.

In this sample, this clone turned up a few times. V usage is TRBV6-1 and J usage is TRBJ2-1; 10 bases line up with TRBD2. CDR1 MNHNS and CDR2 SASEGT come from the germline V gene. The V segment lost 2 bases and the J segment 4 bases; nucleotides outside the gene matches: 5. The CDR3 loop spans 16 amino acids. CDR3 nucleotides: TGTGCCAGCAGTGAAAGTGGACTAGCGGTTTACAATGAGCAGTTCTTC. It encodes CASSESGLAVYNEQFF.

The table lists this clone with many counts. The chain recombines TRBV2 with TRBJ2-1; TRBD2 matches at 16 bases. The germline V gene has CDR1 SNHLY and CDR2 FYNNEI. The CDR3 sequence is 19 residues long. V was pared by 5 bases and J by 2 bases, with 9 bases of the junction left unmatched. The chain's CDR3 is CASSIPDGTSGGAYNEQFF. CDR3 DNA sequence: TGTGCCAGCAGTATACCCGACGGGACTAGCGGGGGGGCCTACAATGAGCAGTTCTTC.

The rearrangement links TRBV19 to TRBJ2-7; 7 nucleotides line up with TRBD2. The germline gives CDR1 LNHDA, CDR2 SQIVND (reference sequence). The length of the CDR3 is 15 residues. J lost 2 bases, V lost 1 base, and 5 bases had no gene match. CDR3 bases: TGTGCCAGTAGTATAGCGGGAGGAGTCGCCTACGAGCAGTACTTC. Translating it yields CASSIAGGVAYEQYF.

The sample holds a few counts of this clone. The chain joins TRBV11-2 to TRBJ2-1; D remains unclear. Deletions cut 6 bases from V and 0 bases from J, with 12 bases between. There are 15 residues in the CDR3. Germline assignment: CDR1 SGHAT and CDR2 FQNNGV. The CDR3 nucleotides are TGTGCCAGCAGGGTTAGTCCTCGCTCCTACAATGAGCAGTTCTTC. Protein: CASRVSPRSYNEQFF. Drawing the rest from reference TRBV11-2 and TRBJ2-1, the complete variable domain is EAGVAQSPRYKIIEKRQSVAFWCNPISGHATLYWYQQILGQGPKLLIQFQNNGVVDDSQLPKDRFSAERLKGVDSTLKIQPAKLEDSAVYLCASRVSPRSYNEQFFGPGTRLTVL.

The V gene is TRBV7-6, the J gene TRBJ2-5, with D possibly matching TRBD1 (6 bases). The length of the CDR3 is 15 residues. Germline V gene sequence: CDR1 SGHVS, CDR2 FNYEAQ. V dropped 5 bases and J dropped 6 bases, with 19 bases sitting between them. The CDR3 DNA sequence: TGTGCCAGCAGCCTAAGCCCTACAGGGCGCAAGACCCAGTACTTC. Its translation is CASSLSPTGRKTQYF. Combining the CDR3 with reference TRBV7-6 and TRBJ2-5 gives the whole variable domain GAGVSQSPRYKVTKRGQDVALRCDPISGHVSLYWYRQALGQGPEFLTYFNYEAQQDKSGLPNDRFSAERPEGSISTLTIQRTEQRDSAMYRCASSLSPTGRKTQYFGPGTRLLVL.

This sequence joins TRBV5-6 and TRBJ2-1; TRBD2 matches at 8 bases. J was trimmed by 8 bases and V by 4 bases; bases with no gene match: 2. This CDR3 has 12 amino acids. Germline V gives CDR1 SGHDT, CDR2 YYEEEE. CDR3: CASSPGLDEQFF. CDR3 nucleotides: TGTGCCAGCAGCCCGGGACTAGATGAGCAGTTCTTC.

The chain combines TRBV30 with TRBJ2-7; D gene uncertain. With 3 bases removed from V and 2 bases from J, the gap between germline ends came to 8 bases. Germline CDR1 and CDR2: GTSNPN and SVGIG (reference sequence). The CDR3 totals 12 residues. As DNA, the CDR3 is TGTGCCTGGAGCCCGCAGGCCTACGAGCAGTACTTC. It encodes CAWSPQAYEQYF.

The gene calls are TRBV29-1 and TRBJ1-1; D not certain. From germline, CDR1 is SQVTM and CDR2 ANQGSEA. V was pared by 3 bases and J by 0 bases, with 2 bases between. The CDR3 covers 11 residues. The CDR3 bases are TGCAGCGTTGACGTGAACACTGAAGCTTTCTTT. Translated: CSVDVNTEAFF. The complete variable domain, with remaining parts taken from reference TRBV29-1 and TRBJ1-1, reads SAVISQKPSRDICQRGTSLTIQCQVDSQVTMMFWYRQQPGQSLTLIATANQGSEATYESGFVIDKFPISRPNLTFSTLTVSNMSPEDSSIYLCSVDVNTEAFFGQGTRLTVV.

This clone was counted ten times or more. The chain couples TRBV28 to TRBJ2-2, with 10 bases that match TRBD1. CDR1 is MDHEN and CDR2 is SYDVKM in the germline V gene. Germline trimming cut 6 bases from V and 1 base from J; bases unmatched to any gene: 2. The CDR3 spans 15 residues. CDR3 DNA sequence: TGTGCCAGCAGCTGGGACAGGGGGAACACCGGGGAGCTGTTTTTT. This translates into CASSWDRGNTGELFF. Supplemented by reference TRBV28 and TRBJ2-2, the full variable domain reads DVKVTQSSRYLVKRTGEKVFLECVQDMDHENMFWYRQDPGLGLRLIYFSYDVKMKEKGDIPEGYSVSREKKERFSLILESASTNQTSMYLCASSWDRGNTGELFFGEGSRLTVL.

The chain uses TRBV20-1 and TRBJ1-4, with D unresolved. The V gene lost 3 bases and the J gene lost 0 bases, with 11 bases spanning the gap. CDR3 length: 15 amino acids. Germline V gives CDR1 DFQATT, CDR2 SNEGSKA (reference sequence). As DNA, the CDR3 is TGCAGTGCTAGTCCGGGGTCCTCAACTAATGAAAAACTGTTTTTT. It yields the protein CSASPGSSTNEKLFF.

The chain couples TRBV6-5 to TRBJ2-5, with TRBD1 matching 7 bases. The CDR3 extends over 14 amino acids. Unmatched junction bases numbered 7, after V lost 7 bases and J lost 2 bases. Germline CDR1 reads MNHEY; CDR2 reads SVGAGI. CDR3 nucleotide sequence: TGTGCCAGCAATCCAACGGGACAGCAAGAGACCCAGTACTTC. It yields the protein CASNPTGQQETQYF.

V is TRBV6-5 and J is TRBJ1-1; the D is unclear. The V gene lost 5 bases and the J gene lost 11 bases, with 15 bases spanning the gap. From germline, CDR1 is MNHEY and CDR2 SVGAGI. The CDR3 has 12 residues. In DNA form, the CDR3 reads TGTGCCAGCAGTATCGGGCAAAGAGGGGCTTTCTTT. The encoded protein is CASSIGQRGAFF.

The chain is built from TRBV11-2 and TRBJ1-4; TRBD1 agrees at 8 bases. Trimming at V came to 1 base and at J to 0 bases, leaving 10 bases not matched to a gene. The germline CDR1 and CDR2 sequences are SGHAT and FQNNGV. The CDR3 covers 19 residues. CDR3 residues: CASSLGLGQGYTTNEKLFF. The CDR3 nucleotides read TGTGCCAGCAGCTTAGGGCTCGGACAGGGATATACAACTAATGAAAAACTGTTTTTT.

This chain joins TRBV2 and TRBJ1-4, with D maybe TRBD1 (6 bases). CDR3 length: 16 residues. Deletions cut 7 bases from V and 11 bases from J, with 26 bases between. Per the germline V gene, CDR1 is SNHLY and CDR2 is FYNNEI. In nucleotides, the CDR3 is TGTGCCAGCACCTCATCCTGGGGGGGCCCCGGGGTTAAACTGTTTTTT. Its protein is CASTSSWGGPGVKLFF.

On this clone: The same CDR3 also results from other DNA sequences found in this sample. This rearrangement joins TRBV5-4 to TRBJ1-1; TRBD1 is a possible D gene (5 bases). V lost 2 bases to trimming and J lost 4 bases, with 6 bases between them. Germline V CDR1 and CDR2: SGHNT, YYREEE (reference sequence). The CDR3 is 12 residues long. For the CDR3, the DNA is TGTGCCAGCAGCTTAAGGGGCACTGAAGCTTTCTTT. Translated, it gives CASSLRGTEAFF.

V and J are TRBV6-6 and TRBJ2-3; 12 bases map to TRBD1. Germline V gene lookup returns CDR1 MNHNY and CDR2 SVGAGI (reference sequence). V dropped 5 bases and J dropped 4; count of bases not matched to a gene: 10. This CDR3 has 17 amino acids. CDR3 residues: CASSPLSGTGGPDTQYF. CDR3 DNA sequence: TGTGCCAGCAGTCCCCTGTCCGGGACAGGGGGCCCAGATACGCAGTATTTT.

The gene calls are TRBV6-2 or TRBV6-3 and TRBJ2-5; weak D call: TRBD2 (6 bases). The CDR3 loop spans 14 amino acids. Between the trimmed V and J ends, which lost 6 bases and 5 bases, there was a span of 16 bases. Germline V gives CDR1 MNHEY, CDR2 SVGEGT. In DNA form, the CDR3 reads TGTGCCAGCAGCTATCGGGGGTTAGGTGAGACCCAGTACTTC. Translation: CASSYRGLGETQYF.

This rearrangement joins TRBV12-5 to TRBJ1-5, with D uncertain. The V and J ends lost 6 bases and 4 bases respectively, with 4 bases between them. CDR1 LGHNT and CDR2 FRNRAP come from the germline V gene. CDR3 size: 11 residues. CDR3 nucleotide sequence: TGTGCTAGTGGCCTAAATCAGCCCCAGCATTTT. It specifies CASGLNQPQHF.